This TCR beta chain is from a study of PD-1 blockade in classical Hodgkin lymphoma. General study points: A reduction in baseline TCR diversity was reportedly seen in newly diagnosed patients relative to healthy donors. Why the repertoires differ is still unclear, perhaps disease activity or prior therapy.

Points on this clone: Its target is unknown.

TCRdb's table, derived via immunoSEQ multiplex PCR, lists solely in-frame clones and lacks some. The profile shows 10,000 to 15,000 clones, roughly nine tenths of them singletons. The germline V gene has CDR1 WSHSY and CDR2 SAAADI. The CDR3 runs 13 residues. Unmatched junction bases numbered 4, after V lost 8 bases and J lost 8 bases. Relapse was seen in all patients after autologous stem cell transplantation, and brentuximab vedotin exposure was variable. Out of thawed PBMCs, magnetic negative selection purified CD4+ T cells. The clonotype originates from a human donor with classical Hodgkin lymphoma. The sequences come from CD4+ T cells from blood, collected at baseline. The chain carries TRBV10-2 and TRBJ1-4, with 11 bases fitting TRBD1. CDR3 DNA: TGCGCCAGCCGCCGGGACAGGGGGGAAAAACTGTTTTTT. Translation: CASRRDRGEKLFF.